Below, 31 T cell receptor beta chains from the same sample are listed, as sequenced in a study of blood T cell repertoires in COVID-19. Repertoires were generated with immunoSEQ multiplex PCR, while TCRdb's copy carries only in-frame clones and drops some. This sample has roughly 100,000 clones, with about nine tenths found just once. Sequencing used peripheral blood. These receptors all stem from a woman between 50 and 59 years old with COVID-19, enrolled during active disease.

The chain has TRBV28 and TRBJ1-5; 8 nucleotides agree with TRBD1. The CDR3 is 14 residues long. Germline CDR1 and CDR2: MDHEN and SYDVKM. The trim removed 10 bases at V and 4 bases at J, leaving 9 bases unmatched. DNA for the CDR3: TGTGCCACCAACAGGGGGGGAGGAAATCAGCCCCAGCATTTT. Translating it yields CATNRGGGNQPQHF.

V is TRBV7-2 and J is TRBJ2-3, with TRBD2 as a possible D gene (5 bases). The CDR3 spans 13 residues. Trimming removed 0 bases at V and 4 bases at J, with 5 bases between. CDR1 is SGHTA, CDR2 FQGNSA, per germline. CDR3 DNA: TGTGCCAGCAGCTTAGCGGAGGCAGATACGCAGTATTTT. Its protein product is CASSLAEADTQYF.

This chain joins TRBV18 and TRBJ2-2, with D possibly being TRBD2 (6 bases). Trimming removed 3 bases from V and 3 bases from J, with 14 bases in between. The CDR3 loop spans 16 amino acids. Germline V gene lookup returns CDR1 KGHSH and CDR2 LQKENI. The DNA of the CDR3 is TGTGCCAGCTCACCTCCGGGGGATAGTTACACCGGGGAGCTGTTTTTT. Translated, it gives CASSPPGDSYTGELFF.

The chain uses TRBV7-2 and TRBJ1-3, with D unclear. Germline V gene data show CDR1 as SGHTA and CDR2 as FQGNSA. Trimming took off 0 bases at V and 0 bases at J, with 9 bases between the two ends. This CDR3 spans 16 amino acids. This chain's CDR3 is CASSLARLNSGNTIYF. In nucleotides, the CDR3 is TGTGCCAGCAGCTTAGCACGACTCAACTCTGGAAACACCATATATTTT. The whole variable domain, filled in from reference TRBV7-2 and TRBJ1-3, reads GAGVSQSPSNKVTEKGKDVELRCDPISGHTALYWYRQSLGQGLEFLIYFQGNSAPDKSGLPSDRFSAERTGGSVSTLTIQRTQQEDSAVYLCASSLARLNSGNTIYFGEGSWLTVV.

The V and J genes are TRBV5-4 and TRBJ1-1, with D unresolved. Germline V gene sequence: CDR1 SGHNT, CDR2 YYREEE (reference sequence). The CDR3 consists of 16 residues. Trimming pared 2 bases from V and 1 base from J, leaving 15 bases between. The CDR3 sequence: CASSFYIPGGNTEAFF. As DNA, the CDR3 is TGTGCCAGCAGCTTTTACATCCCCGGCGGGAACACTGAAGCTTTCTTT.

J is TRBJ2-7 and V is TRBV29-1; TRBD1 matches at 9 bases. The CDR3 is 14 residues long. V was pared by 6 bases and J by 0 bases, with 6 bases of the junction left unmatched. CDR1 and CDR2 from the germline V gene are SQVTM and ANQGSEA. CDR3 amino acids: CSVRQGGGSYEQYF. Written as DNA, the CDR3 is TGCAGCGTGAGACAGGGGGGCGGCTCCTACGAGCAGTACTTC.

The V call is TRBV6-5, the J call TRBJ1-4; TRBD1 aligns across 7 bases. Germline CDR1 and CDR2: MNHEY and SVGAGI. CDR3 size: 13 residues. The V and J ends lost 6 bases and 7 bases, in that order; junction bases with no gene match: 5. Written as DNA, the CDR3 is TGTGCCAGCAGAAGGGGGCTCGGTGAAAAACTGTTTTTT. It codes for CASRRGLGEKLFF.

DNA for the CDR3: TGTGCCTGGAGTGCCAGGGAGGGCGAAAAACTGTTTTTT. Translating it yields CAWSAREGEKLFF. The V gene is TRBV30, the J gene TRBJ1-4; maybe TRBD1 (5 bases). The CDR3 has 13 residues. Per germline, CDR1 GTSNPN and CDR2 SVGIG (reference sequence). Trimming cost V 1 base and J 8 bases, with 11 bases left between them.

Written as DNA, the CDR3 is TGTGCCAGCAGCTTATCACAGGGAAACGAGCAGTACTTC. Amino acids: CASSLSQGNEQYF. This sequence joins TRBV7-2 and TRBJ2-7, with TRBD1 as a possible D gene (6 bases). The V and J ends lost 2 bases and 5 bases respectively, with 10 bases between them. The CDR3 extends over 13 amino acids. Germline V lookup: CDR1 SGHTA, CDR2 FQGNSA.

This clone was counted only a few times. The chain links TRBV11-2 to TRBJ1-1; 9 bases are a match to TRBD1. The CDR3 contains 14 residues. V lost 5 bases and J lost 1; bases outside the gene matches: 2. Germline-derived CDR1 and CDR2 are SGHAT and FQNNGV. The CDR3 nucleotides are TGTGCCAGCAGCGAGGGACAGGGGAACACTGAAGCTTTCTTT. It specifies CASSEGQGNTEAFF.

This chain joins TRBV14 and TRBJ2-1; D is undetermined. The CDR3 contains 16 residues. Germline V gene sequence: CDR1 SGHDN, CDR2 FVKESK. V shed 0 bases and J shed 0 bases, with 9 bases lying between them. CDR3 in DNA: TGTGCCAGCAGCCAAGATCGGGTACTCTCCTACAATGAGCAGTTCTTC. This codes for CASSQDRVLSYNEQFF. The variable domain in full, completed from reference TRBV14 and TRBJ2-1, reads EAGVTQFPSHSVIEKGQTVTLRCDPISGHDNLYWYRRVMGKEIKFLLHFVKESKQDESGMPNNRFLAERTGGTYSTLKVQPAELEDSGVYFCASSQDRVLSYNEQFFGPGTRLTVL.

V and J are TRBV24-1 and TRBJ1-1; D might be TRBD1 (5 bases). This CDR3 has 13 residues. Germline CDR1 is KGHDR and CDR2 is SFDVKD. The V gene lost 7 bases and the J gene lost 0 bases, with 8 bases spanning the gap. The DNA of the CDR3 is TGTGCCACCAGGGAAGGGGTGAACACTGAAGCTTTCTTT. Translated, it gives CATREGVNTEAFF.

The rearrangement links TRBV5-4 to TRBJ2-5; D is uncertain. Trimming took off 2 bases at V and 5 bases at J, with 7 bases between the two ends. From germline, CDR1 is SGHNT and CDR2 YYREEE (reference sequence). The CDR3 sequence is 12 residues long. The CDR3 DNA reads TGTGCCAGCAGCTTTGCGCGGGAGACCCAGTACTTC. Translation gives CASSFARETQYF.

The chain uses TRBV7-6 and TRBJ2-7, with TRBD2 identical over 9 bases. The germline CDR1 and CDR2 sequences are SGHVS and FNYEAQ. The CDR3 is made up of 13 amino acids. Germline trimming cut 1 base from V and 13 bases from J; bases unmatched to any gene: 8. The CDR3 coding sequence is TGTGCCAGCAGCTTAGAACTAGCGGGTTTAATATACTTC. This codes for CASSLELAGLIYF.

This chain links TRBV3-1 (or the pseudogene TRBV3-2) with TRBJ1-2; 7 nucleotides align to TRBD1. The CDR3 is 15 amino acids. CDR1 LGHDT and CDR2 YNNKEL come from the germline V gene (reference sequence). J was trimmed by 0 bases and V by 4 bases; bases with no gene match: 5. The CDR3 DNA reads TGTGCCAGCAGCCTAGGGACAGTAGCTAACTATGGCTACACCTTC. Protein: CASSLGTVANYGYTF.

This chain uses TRBV18 with TRBJ2-1, with 10 positions matching TRBD2. The CDR3 loop spans 16 amino acids. The ends lost 5 bases at V and 4 bases at J; junction bases unmatched: 8. The germline CDR1 and CDR2 sequences are KGHSH and LQKENI. The CDR3 sequence: CASSFPSGGLYNEQFF. The CDR3 region has the DNA TGTGCCAGCTCATTCCCTAGCGGGGGCCTATACAATGAGCAGTTCTTC.

This chain connects TRBV12-3 or TRBV12-4 to TRBJ2-1, with D uncertain. This CDR3 spans 12 amino acids. Trimming cost V 5 bases and J 5 bases, with 7 bases left between them. The CDR3 is CASSQLDNEQFF. CDR3 bases: TGTGCCAGCAGTCAACTCGACAATGAGCAGTTCTTC.

This clone was detected once. The V gene is TRBV7-9, the J gene TRBJ1-5; TRBD1 matches 9 bases. The V gene's germline CDR1 is SEHNR and CDR2 FQNEAQ (reference sequence). V lost 5 bases to trimming and J lost 4 bases; unmatched junction nucleotides: 3. The CDR3 covers 14 residues. The CDR3 loop is CASSPGQGNQPQHF. The CDR3 coding sequence is TGTGCCAGCAGCCCCGGACAGGGGAATCAGCCCCAGCATTTT.

This clone was counted once. This CDR3 is CASSKEGQEVTGELFF. Written as DNA, the CDR3 is TGTGCCAGCAGTAAAGAGGGACAGGAGGTCACCGGGGAGCTGTTTTTT. This chain links TRBV9 with TRBJ2-2; 8 nucleotides align to TRBD1. V lost 5 bases and J lost 4; bases outside the gene matches: 10. Germline CDR1 SGDLS, CDR2 YYNGEE. The CDR3 runs to 16 residues.

The chain uses TRBV6-5 and TRBJ1-1, with a possible D match to TRBD1 (6 bases). Between the trimmed V and J ends, which lost 6 bases and 3 bases, there was a span of 14 bases. Germline V gene sequence: CDR1 MNHEY, CDR2 SVGAGI. There are 14 residues in the CDR3. The CDR3, as DNA: TGTGCCAGCAGGGGAGGGGGTAGGGACACTGAAGCTTTCTTT. It specifies CASRGGGRDTEAFF.

The table lists this clone with a count of one. The V call is TRBV7-9, the J call TRBJ2-7, with D uncertain. Germline V gene sequence: CDR1 SEHNR, CDR2 FQNEAQ (reference sequence). CDR3 size: 13 residues. Trimming left V 7 bases short and J 2 bases short, with 12 bases between. The CDR3 reads CASTAVGPYEQYF. The CDR3 DNA is TGTGCCAGCACGGCCGTGGGCCCCTACGAGCAGTACTTC.

The V gene is TRBV6-5, the J gene TRBJ2-2; D is unresolved. Germline CDR1 reads MNHEY; CDR2 reads SVGAGI. The CDR3 length is 14 residues. CDR3 DNA: TGTGCGGTTCGGAGTCCCGCGAACACCGGGGAGCTGTTTTTT. This gives the protein CAVRSPANTGELFF.

CDR3 protein: CASSLGGVQEYGYTF. The CDR3 DNA reads TGCGCCAGCAGCTTGGGTGGGGTACAGGAATATGGCTACACCTTC. This chain joins TRBV5-1 and TRBJ1-2, with a weak D call TRBD1 (5 bases). CDR3 length: 15 amino acids. Between the trimmed V and J ends, which lost 0 bases and 5 bases, there was a span of 14 bases. CDR1 is SGHRS and CDR2 is YFSETQ in the germline V gene.

The chain employs TRBV9 and TRBJ2-7, with TRBD1 matching 12 bases. This CDR3 spans 15 amino acids. The junction had 4 bases not matched to a gene; V was cut back by 0 bases and J by 6 bases. CDR1 is SGDLS, CDR2 YYNGEE, per germline. For the CDR3, the DNA is TGTGCCAGCAGCGTAGGGGACAGGGGGCAACGCGAGCAGTACTTC. It codes for CASSVGDRGQREQYF.

The chain uses TRBV7-9 and TRBJ1-2; D ambiguous. V was trimmed by 5 bases and J by 2 bases, leaving 12 bases between them. Germline CDR1 and CDR2: SEHNR and FQNEAQ (reference sequence). This CDR3 region has 14 residues. DNA of the CDR3: TGTGCCAGCAGCCCGAACCGGGAGAACTATGGCTACACCTTC. Translated, it gives CASSPNRENYGYTF.

The chain employs TRBV5-5 and TRBJ1-4, with TRBD1 identical over 7 bases. Germline loops: CDR1 SGHKS, CDR2 YYEKEE (reference sequence). The CDR3 is 18 amino acids. Trimming removed 3 bases from V and 11 bases from J; junction bases left unmatched: 22. The CDR3 DNA reads as TGTGCCAGCAGCTCCTTTGGGACAGAGGTCATCCCTGAAGAGAAACTGTTTTTT. This encodes CASSSFGTEVIPEEKLFF.

The gene calls are TRBV29-1 and TRBJ1-2; 9 bases are shared with TRBD1. Unmatched junction bases numbered 6, after V lost 0 bases and J lost 1 base. The CDR3 totals 16 residues. CDR1 and CDR2 from the germline V gene are SQVTM and ANQGSEA. The CDR3 is CSVEDRGGQGNYGYTF. The CDR3 coding sequence is TGCAGCGTTGAAGATCGAGGGGGACAGGGTAACTATGGCTACACCTTC.

This chain joins TRBV1 and TRBJ2-1; the D segment call TRBD2 is taken from the table without a DNA check. TRBV1 is annotated as a pseudogene. The CDR3 contains 16 residues. In nucleotides, the CDR3 is TGCACCAGCAGCCAAGACAAGCGGCTTGCCTACAATGAGCAGTTCTTC. As protein: CTSSQDKRLAYNEQFF.

The rearrangement joins TRBV19 to TRBJ2-5; 8 bases are shared with TRBD1. V gave up 6 bases and J gave up 2 bases; unmatched junction bases: 5. The CDR3 covers 14 residues. Germline V lookup: CDR1 LNHDA, CDR2 SQIVND (reference sequence). The CDR3 region has the DNA TGTGCCAGTAGAAAACAGGGGGAACAAGAGACCCAGTACTTC. Translation gives CASRKQGEQETQYF.

The chain joins TRBV30 to TRBJ2-7; 12 positions agree with TRBD1. V shed 3 bases, J shed 2 bases, and the junction held 2 bases outside the gene matches. This CDR3 is built from 14 residues. Germline CDR1 GTSNPN, CDR2 SVGIG (reference sequence). The DNA of the CDR3 is TGTGCCTGGAGCGGGGACAGGGGGCCCTACGAGCAGTACTTC. Translated: CAWSGDRGPYEQYF.

The CDR3 reads CASSEWGRGRFEAFF. CDR3 DNA sequence: TGTGCCAGCAGTGAATGGGGCAGGGGACGATTTGAAGCTTTCTTT. This sequence joins TRBV25-1 and TRBJ1-1; D might be TRBD1 (6 bases). The CDR3 has 15 amino acids. CDR1 and CDR2 from the germline V gene are MGHDK and SYGVNS. Trimming shortened V by 1 base and J by 7 bases, and 16 bases separated the two germline ends.